Listed here are 11 T cell receptor beta chains from one sample, sequenced in a study of CD8+ T cells in alopecia areata. As for treatment: oral pan-JAK inhibitor, 5-10 mg twice daily. Sequencing used cDNA as its template, made by extracting RNA and reverse transcribing it. Sequencing was performed with immunoSEQ multiplex PCR; in TCRdb, only in-frame clones are kept and a portion is missing. The sample includes 150,000 to 200,000 clones, 60% of them seen just once. The sequenced sample was CD4+ T cells sorted from blood, obtained at week 24, from a patient treated with tofacitinib. These receptors were collected from a human donor with alopecia areata.

The V and J genes are TRBV29-1 and TRBJ2-7; TRBD1 aligns across 9 bases. The CDR3 is 13 amino acids. Germline V gene data show CDR1 as SQVTM and CDR2 as ANQGSEA. With V trimmed by 6 bases and J by 0 bases, 3 bases remained unmatched. The CDR3, as DNA: TGCAGCGTCGGACAGGGGATCTCCTACGAGCAGTACTTC. It encodes CSVGQGISYEQYF.

Only a few counts were recorded for this clone. The same CDR3 arises from other DNA sequences in this sample as well. The CDR3 reads CASSPGTGNSPLHF. The CDR3 DNA follows: TGTGCCAGCAGCCCCGGGACAGGAAATTCACCCCTCCACTTT. The rearrangement uses TRBV9 and TRBJ1-6, with 8 bases aligning to TRBD1. CDR1 SGDLS and CDR2 YYNGEE come from the germline V gene. The V and J ends lost 4 bases and 7 bases, in that order; junction bases with no gene match: 4. The CDR3 is 14 residues long.

This chain uses TRBV9 with TRBJ1-2; D possibly corresponds to TRBD1 (5 bases). Trimming took off 1 base at V and 4 bases at J, with 11 bases between the two ends. The CDR3 is made up of 14 amino acids. Germline lookup yields CDR1 SGDLS and CDR2 YYNGEE. The CDR3 here is CASSVTDSTYGYTF. CDR3 nucleotide sequence: TGTGCCAGCAGCGTAACTGACAGCACCTATGGCTACACCTTC.

This chain links TRBV29-1 with TRBJ2-2; D uncertain. CDR1 SQVTM and CDR2 ANQGSEA come from the germline V gene. The CDR3 sequence is 10 residues long. V lost 4 bases and J lost 6, with 3 bases in between. CDR3 sequence reads: CSVGSGELFF. The CDR3 DNA follows: TGCAGCGTTGGGTCCGGGGAGCTGTTTTTT.

The chain uses TRBV28 and TRBJ2-7; TRBD1 agrees at 7 bases. The CDR3 has 13 amino acids. Germline V gene lookup returns CDR1 MDHEN and CDR2 SYDVKM. V dropped 6 bases and J dropped 5; count of bases not matched to a gene: 7. CDR3 protein: CASRPGQPNEQYF. As DNA, the CDR3 is TGTGCCAGCAGGCCGGGACAGCCGAACGAGCAGTACTTC.

With respect to this clone: The same CDR3 is also encoded by other DNA sequences in this sample. The chain is built from TRBV15 and TRBJ1-1; D is uncertain. The CDR3 runs to 14 residues. The ends were cut back, 0 bases at V and 0 bases at J, with 5 bases in the middle. Germline V lookup: CDR1 LNHNV, CDR2 YYDKDF (reference sequence). DNA of the CDR3: TGTGCCACCAGCAGAGATCTGGTGAACACTGAAGCTTTCTTT. This encodes CATSRDLVNTEAFF.

This chain links TRBV27 with TRBJ1-6; maybe TRBD1 (5 bases). The CDR3 totals 15 residues. Trimming took off 5 bases at V and 6 bases at J, with 14 bases between the two ends. Germline CDR1 reads MNHEY; CDR2 reads SMNVEV (reference sequence). The CDR3, as DNA: TGTGCCAGCAGTGGGGGTCGTCTCGGTAATTCACCCCTCCACTTT. Translated: CASSGGRLGNSPLHF.

The chain has TRBV29-1 and TRBJ1-2; D gene unclear. Deletions cut 7 bases from V and 2 bases from J, with 11 bases between. CDR3 length: 12 residues. Germline V CDR1 and CDR2: SQVTM, ANQGSEA. CDR3 nucleotide sequence: TGCAGCGGAAAGGGATCAAACTATGGCTACACCTTC. Translating it yields CSGKGSNYGYTF.

J is TRBJ2-5 and V is TRBV11-2; 8 positions match TRBD1. V shed 5 bases, J shed 5 bases, and the junction held 10 bases outside the gene matches. The CDR3 has 15 amino acids. In germline, CDR1 is SGHAT, CDR2 FQNNGV. The CDR3 bases are TGTGCCAGCAGCCCCGGACAGGGAAGTAGGGAGACCCAGTACTTC. Residues: CASSPGQGSRETQYF.

V gene TRBV25-1 combines with J gene TRBJ2-5; weak D call: TRBD2 (6 bases). CDR3 size: 15 residues. The V and J ends lost 3 bases and 1 base respectively, with 12 bases between them. Germline CDR1 MGHDK, CDR2 SYGVNS. The CDR3 here is CASSDMGLVQETQYF. In DNA, the CDR3 is TGTGCCAGCAGTGATATGGGACTCGTCCAAGAGACCCAGTACTTC.

Only one count was recorded for this clone. The chain is built from TRBV29-1 and TRBJ2-1, with D maybe TRBD1 (6 bases). There are 14 residues in the CDR3. V dropped 1 base and J dropped 7 bases, with 14 bases sitting between them. Germline V gene sequence: CDR1 SQVTM, CDR2 ANQGSEA. In DNA, the CDR3 is TGCAGCGTTGAAGGCAGACCAAGGGGGAATGAGCAGTTCTTC. Its translation: CSVEGRPRGNEQFF.